These 31 T cell receptor beta chains originate from one sample sequenced in a study of T-cell memory formation after mild COVID-19. TCRdb fed the 5' RACE reads into MiXCR, producing one record per CDR3 protein. The table has fewer than 700,000 distinct CDR3 sequences, 20% to 25% seen once. Sequencing was performed on PBMCs or a T cell subset sorted from them (not recorded which). These receptors all stem from an adult woman who had mild COVID-19 (a few samples of this study predate the infection). Cell type and time point are not known.

This clonotype was counted a few times. The genes are TRBV11-2 and TRBJ1-6; D perhaps matches TRBD1 (5 bases). Germline CDR1 and CDR2: SGHAT and FQNNGV. The V end was cut by 3 bases, the J end by 5 bases, with 8 bases between. The CDR3 has 14 amino acids. DNA for the CDR3: TGTGCCAGCAGCTTCAAACAGGATAATTCACCCCTCCACTTT. This encodes CASSFKQDNSPLHF.

The V gene is TRBV7-9, the J gene TRBJ2-1, with D perhaps TRBD1 (5 bases). CDR1 is SEHNR, CDR2 FQNEAQ, per germline (reference sequence). There are 16 residues in the CDR3. Trimming took off 5 bases at V and 0 bases at J, with 14 bases between the two ends. CDR3 region: CASSRSGPSSYNEQFF. Written as DNA, the CDR3 is TGTGCCAGCAGCCGCTCAGGGCCCAGCTCCTACAATGAGCAGTTCTTC.

This clonotype has more than one count but fewer than ten. The genes are TRBV4-2 and TRBJ1-2; D call uncertain. CDR3 size: 14 residues. Trimming removed 4 bases from V and 6 bases from J, with 15 bases in between. Germline CDR1 reads LGHNA; CDR2 reads YNFKEQ. CDR3 nucleotides: TGTGCCAGCAGCCCAAGGGAACGGCCTCATGGCTACACCTTC. This codes for CASSPRERPHGYTF.

There are a few counts of this clonotype. The gene calls are TRBV12-3 or TRBV12-4 and TRBJ2-1; 8 positions agree with TRBD2. This CDR3 spans 12 amino acids. V gave up 6 bases and J gave up 9 bases; unmatched junction bases: 4. The CDR3 here is CASRFLAGEQFF. In DNA form, the CDR3 reads TGTGCCAGCAGATTTCTAGCGGGTGAGCAGTTCTTC.

The chain combines TRBV29-1 with TRBJ2-3; D gene unclear. The CDR3 sequence is 13 residues long. Between the trimmed V and J ends, which lost 3 bases and 7 bases, there was a span of 14 bases. In germline, CDR1 is SQVTM, CDR2 ANQGSEA. DNA for the CDR3: TGCAGCGTTGAGGGCCAGGACCTTAATACGCAGTATTTT. Translated: CSVEGQDLNTQYF.

Regarding this clonotype: A much larger clone differs from this one at a single base, so this may be a read error. The chain couples TRBV3-1 to TRBJ2-7, with D perhaps TRBD2 (5 bases). Per germline, CDR1 LGHDT and CDR2 YNNKEL (reference sequence). The CDR3 is 15 residues long. Trimming took off 3 bases at V and 0 bases at J, with 12 bases between the two ends. The CDR3 DNA reads TGTGCCAGCAGCCACGAGGGTTTAAGCTCCTACGAGCAGTACTTC. Protein sequence: CASSHEGLSSYEQYF.

The CDR3 here is CASSTRISGYEQYF. The CDR3 DNA is TGTGCCAGCAGCACCCGCATTTCAGGCTACGAGCAGTACTTC. This chain connects TRBV11-2 to TRBJ2-7; unclear D gene. The V end was cut by 5 bases, the J end by 3 bases, with 14 bases between. This CDR3 contains 14 residues. The V gene's germline CDR1 is SGHAT and CDR2 FQNNGV. The variable domain in full, completed from reference TRBV11-2 and TRBJ2-7, reads EAGVAQSPRYKIIEKRQSVAFWCNPISGHATLYWYQQILGQGPKLLIQFQNNGVVDDSQLPKDRFSAERLKGVDSTLKIQPAKLEDSAVYLCASSTRISGYEQYFGPGTRLTVT.

V is TRBV7-6 and J is TRBJ2-7; 10 bases map to TRBD2. The CDR3 extends over 18 amino acids. CDR1 and CDR2 from the germline V gene are SGHVS and FNYEAQ. V was clipped by 5 bases and J by 2 bases; unmatched bases: 15. The chain's CDR3 is CASSQPSGLASPPYEQYF. In nucleotides, the CDR3 is TGTGCCAGCAGCCAACCATCGGGACTAGCGTCACCCCCCTACGAGCAGTACTTC.

This clonotype appeared a few times. The chain joins TRBV2 to TRBJ2-1; no firm D call. The CDR3 is 13 amino acids. Germline CDR1 and CDR2: SNHLY and FYNNEI. Trimming left V 1 base short and J 8 bases short, with 9 bases between. CDR3 sequence (DNA): TGTGCCAGCAGTGAAGGACATGTCCATGAGCAGTTCTTC. Its protein product is CASSEGHVHEQFF. The complete variable domain, with remaining parts taken from reference TRBV2 and TRBJ2-1, reads EPEVTQTPSHQVTQMGQEVILRCVPISNHLYFYWYRQILGQKVEFLVSFYNNEISEKSEIFDDQFSVERPDGSNFTLKIRSTKLEDSAMYFCASSEGHVHEQFFGPGTRLTVL.

The sample holds a few counts of this clonotype. This sequence joins TRBV6-5 and TRBJ2-2; TRBD1 matches at 9 bases. Trimming at V came to 5 bases and at J to 11 bases, leaving 15 bases not matched to a gene. The CDR3 totals 16 residues. Germline-derived CDR1 and CDR2 are MNHEY and SVGAGI. CDR3 in DNA: TGTGCCAGCAGTCAACCGGGACAGGGCCCTCTCGGCGAGCTGTTTTTT. Its translation: CASSQPGQGPLGELFF.

A note on this clonotype: At one boundary the junction diverges from the germline segment, which might be a read error. Here the CDR3 reads CARSLQGSTDTQYF. The CDR3 coding sequence is TGTGCCAGAAGCTTGCAGGGGAGCACAGATACGCAGTATTTT. The chain combines TRBV5-4 with TRBJ2-3, with D possibly being TRBD1 (6 bases). Germline lookup yields CDR1 SGHNT and CDR2 YYREEE (reference sequence). The CDR3 has 14 amino acids.

This clonotype appeared a few times. The chain employs TRBV30 and TRBJ2-5, with 14 bases identical to TRBD2. This CDR3 comprises 15 residues. Germline CDR1 reads GTSNPN; CDR2 reads SVGIG (reference sequence). V lost 4 bases and J lost 5; bases outside the gene matches: 6. This CDR3 reads CAWNEGLAGVETQYF. CDR3 nucleotide sequence: TGTGCCTGGAATGAGGGACTAGCGGGAGTTGAGACCCAGTACTTC.

The chain couples TRBV12-3 or TRBV12-4 to TRBJ1-4; TRBD1 is a possible D gene (5 bases). The CDR3 has 15 residues. Trimming stripped 3 bases from V and 6 bases from J, with 14 bases between. The CDR3 nucleotides read TGTGCCAGCAGTTTTTCGGGGGGAAGAGATGAAAAACTGTTTTTT. It translates to CASSFSGGRDEKLFF.

The chain links TRBV12-3 or TRBV12-4 to TRBJ2-1; D gene ambiguous. Trimming shortened V by 5 bases and J by 8 bases, and 7 bases separated the two germline ends. The CDR3 has 11 amino acids. The CDR3 region has the DNA TGTGCCAGCAGTCGGATTCATGAGCAGTTCTTC. It codes for CASSRIHEQFF.

J is TRBJ2-3 and V is TRBV12-3 or TRBV12-4; 7 bases match TRBD2. The CDR3 length is 15 residues. Losses at the gene ends were 3 bases for V and 4 bases for J; bases not matched to a gene: 7. The CDR3 nucleotides are TGTGCCAGCAGTTTTTGGGGGGGGGTTGCAGATACGCAGTATTTT. Translation: CASSFWGGVADTQYF.

In its sample, this clonotype was seen a few times. The rearrangement links TRBV4-2 to TRBJ1-4; the D gene is possibly TRBD1 (5 bases). The germline gives CDR1 LGHNA, CDR2 YNFKEQ. Between the trimmed V and J ends, which lost 0 bases and 7 bases, there was a span of 12 bases. The CDR3 has 15 residues. CDR3: CASSQDGALGEKLFF. CDR3 nucleotide sequence: TGTGCCAGCAGCCAAGATGGGGCCCTAGGTGAAAAACTGTTTTTT.

V usage is TRBV12-3 or TRBV12-4 and J usage is TRBJ1-1; maybe TRBD1 (5 bases). The CDR3 is 15 amino acids. V lost 3 bases and J lost 4, with 15 bases in between. In DNA, the CDR3 is TGTGCCAGCAGTTTGACAGTGAGACGAGGCACTGAAGCTTTCTTT. Its translation is CASSLTVRRGTEAFF.

This clonotype has just a few counts. The rearrangement joins TRBV3-1 to TRBJ1-1; 7 nucleotides align to TRBD1. Per germline, CDR1 LGHDT and CDR2 YNNKEL (reference sequence). The CDR3 length is 15 residues. Losses at the gene ends were 4 bases for V and 1 base for J; bases not matched to a gene: 6. The CDR3 sequence is CASSPRGQANTEAFF. The CDR3 DNA follows: TGTGCCAGCAGCCCTAGAGGACAGGCGAACACTGAAGCTTTCTTT.

This clonotype was observed a few times. This rearrangement joins TRBV20-1 to TRBJ1-5; the D gene is possibly TRBD1 (5 bases). V lost 3 bases to trimming and J lost 7 bases, with 22 bases between them. This CDR3 comprises 16 residues. The V gene's germline CDR1 is DFQATT and CDR2 SNEGSKA (reference sequence). CDR3 in DNA: TGCAGTGCTAGTCGTAGAGGGGCGCAGGCTTGGCAGCCCCAGCATTTT. Protein product: CSASRRGAQAWQPQHF.

The V and J genes are TRBV4-3 and TRBJ2-7; TRBD2 matches at 7 bases. Per the germline V gene, CDR1 is LGHNA and CDR2 is YSLEER. The CDR3 loop spans 15 amino acids. The J segment lost 0 bases and the V segment lost 4 bases, leaving 6 bases of the junction unmatched. The CDR3 sequence: CASSPLSGTSYEQYF. The CDR3 coding sequence is TGCGCCAGCAGCCCGCTGAGCGGGACCTCCTACGAGCAGTACTTC.

The table lists this clonotype with a few counts. The chain carries TRBV20-1 and TRBJ2-3, with 8 bases matching TRBD2. CDR3 length: 14 residues. Per the germline V gene, CDR1 is DFQATT and CDR2 is SNEGSKA (reference sequence). V lost 4 bases and J lost 6; bases outside the gene matches: 9. In DNA, the CDR3 is TGCAGTGCTAAAGCGGGGGCTAAGGCGGATACGCAGTATTTT. This translates into CSAKAGAKADTQYF.

The rearrangement uses TRBV25-1 and TRBJ2-7; 7 nucleotides line up with TRBD1. Germline loops: CDR1 MGHDK, CDR2 SYGVNS. The CDR3 is 17 residues long. With 5 bases clipped from V and 6 bases from J, the junction kept 19 bases outside the gene matches. The CDR3 sequence: CASSPRQGQFRVGEQYF. Here the CDR3 DNA reads TGTGCCAGCAGTCCCCGACAGGGCCAGTTCCGCGTCGGCGAGCAGTACTTC.

The chain employs TRBV7-8 and TRBJ2-5, with 8 bases aligning to TRBD2. V gave up 3 bases and J gave up 6 bases; unmatched junction bases: 6. The CDR3 runs 14 residues. Per germline, CDR1 SGHVS and CDR2 FQNEAQ. CDR3 amino acids: CASSFQRETKTQYF. The CDR3 nucleotides read TGTGCCAGCAGCTTCCAGCGGGAGACGAAGACCCAGTACTTC.

This clonotype was counted a few times. The chain has TRBV27 and TRBJ1-1, with D maybe TRBD1 (6 bases). The V and J ends lost 2 bases and 6 bases respectively, with 10 bases between them. Germline-derived CDR1 and CDR2 are MNHEY and SMNVEV (reference sequence). The CDR3 has 13 amino acids. The CDR3 DNA follows: TGTGCCAGCAGTTTAACCAGGGGATCTGAAGCTTTCTTT. Protein product: CASSLTRGSEAFF.

This clonotype was counted ten times or more. V gene TRBV7-2 combines with J gene TRBJ2-3; D may be TRBD1 (6 bases). The CDR3 totals 14 residues. V was pared by 1 base and J by 6 bases, with 11 bases between. CDR1 and CDR2 (germline): SGHTA, FQGNSA. The CDR3 is CASSLDRAGDTQYF. The CDR3, as DNA: TGTGCCAGCAGCTTAGACAGGGCAGGGGATACGCAGTATTTT.

The chain links TRBV5-1 to TRBJ2-7, with 10 bases lining up with TRBD1. The CDR3 extends over 14 amino acids. The germline V gene has CDR1 SGHRS and CDR2 YFSETQ. Unmatched junction bases numbered 8, after V lost 4 bases and J lost 7 bases. In DNA form, the CDR3 reads TGCGCCAGCAGCCATTCCGGGACAGGGGAAGAGCAGTACTTC. This encodes CASSHSGTGEEQYF.

CDR3 region: CASISRGGTEAFF. The DNA for the CDR3 is TGTGCCAGCATCTCTAGGGGGGGAACTGAAGCTTTCTTT. The chain uses TRBV12-3 or TRBV12-4 and TRBJ1-1, with a tentative D call TRBD1 (6 bases). CDR3 length equals 13 residues. V lost 7 bases and J lost 5, with 14 bases in between.

This clonotype was found a few times. The chain combines TRBV15 with TRBJ2-2; a weak D match, TRBD2 (5 bases). V was shortened by 2 bases and J by 5 bases, with 9 bases between the two germline ends. Per the germline V gene, CDR1 is LNHNV and CDR2 is YYDKDF (reference sequence). This CDR3 spans 14 amino acids. The CDR3 sequence: CATSRTRGTGELFF. CDR3 coding DNA: TGTGCCACCAGCAGAACTCGGGGTACCGGGGAGCTGTTTTTT. The full variable domain, in which reference TRBV15 and TRBJ2-2 provide the parts outside the CDR3, is DAMVIQNPRYQVTQFGKPVTLSCSQTLNHNVMYWYQQKSSQAPKLLFHYYDKDFNNEADTPDNFQSRRPNTSFCFLDIRSPGLGDTAMYLCATSRTRGTGELFFGEGSRLTVL.

The genes are TRBV14 and TRBJ1-2, with D hard to call. Trimming took off 2 bases at V and 7 bases at J, with 11 bases between the two ends. The length of the CDR3 is 13 residues. Germline lookup yields CDR1 SGHDN and CDR2 FVKESK. CDR3 region: CASSQWERSGYTF. DNA of the CDR3: TGTGCCAGCAGCCAATGGGAGAGATCTGGCTACACCTTC.

The chain joins TRBV29-1 to TRBJ1-2; perhaps TRBD1 as D (5 bases). Per the germline V gene, CDR1 is SQVTM and CDR2 is ANQGSEA. V lost 0 bases to trimming and J lost 4 bases, with 9 bases between them. The CDR3 loop spans 13 amino acids. CDR3 region: CSVEDLGPYGYTF. CDR3 nucleotides: TGCAGCGTTGAAGATCTGGGGCCCTATGGCTACACCTTC.

This clonotype was detected a few times. The chain combines TRBV29-1 with TRBJ2-7, with TRBD2 matching 14 bases. The CDR3 consists of 15 residues. V dropped 4 bases and J dropped 1; count of bases not matched to a gene: 3. The V gene's germline CDR1 is SQVTM and CDR2 ANQGSEA. CDR3 sequence: CSVVGTSGSSYEQYF. CDR3 DNA: TGCAGCGTTGTAGGGACTAGCGGGAGTTCCTACGAGCAGTACTTC.